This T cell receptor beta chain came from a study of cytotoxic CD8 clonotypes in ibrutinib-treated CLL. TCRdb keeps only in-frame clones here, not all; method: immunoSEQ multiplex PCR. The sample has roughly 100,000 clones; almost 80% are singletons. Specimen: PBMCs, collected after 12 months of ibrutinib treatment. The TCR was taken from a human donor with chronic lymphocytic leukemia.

CDR3: CASSLDGSQETQYF. DNA for the CDR3: TGTGCCAGCAGCTTAGATGGGTCGCAAGAGACCCAGTACTTC. This chain uses TRBV11-3 with TRBJ2-5; D unclear. The CDR3 is 14 amino acids. The V end lost 0 bases, the J end lost 2 bases, and 7 bases lay between the germline ends. Germline V gene data show CDR1 as SGHNT and CDR2 as YENEEA. The full variable domain, rest sourced from reference TRBV11-3 and TRBJ2-5, is EAGVVQSPRYKIIEKKQPVAFWCNPISGHNTLYWYLQNLGQGPELLIRYENEEAVDDSQLPKDRFSAERLKGVDSTLKIQPAELGDSAVYLCASSLDGSQETQYFGPGTRLLVL.